This T cell receptor beta chain was retrieved from a study of cytomegalovirus exposure and HLA in healthy donors. This CDR3 has 16 amino acids. CDR1 and CDR2 (germline): MRHNA, SNTAGT. Trimming at V came to 5 bases and at J to 6 bases, leaving 13 bases not matched to a gene. The PCR made use of 60 Vbeta and 13 Jbeta primers. The assay was immunoSEQ multiplex PCR, and TCRdb's table has in-frame clones only and misses some. The data hold tens of thousands of clones, with 82% observed a single time. A single count supports this clone. The antigen remains undetermined. Study results and limitations: Across HLA loci, a later analysis found differing TCR association rates, with DRB1 most and HLA-C fewest. Both high specificity and high sensitivity reportedly marked the classifier's diagnosis of cytomegalovirus status. In a later analysis, a missense DCLRE1C variant was linked to TCR beta V- and J-gene trimming. Roughly uniform depth of sequencing across donors was assumed in presence/absence analyses.

The TCR was taken from a man aged 18 to 29 in good health and CMV-seronegative. The J gene is TRBJ2-7, the V gene TRBV6-4; 10 bases are a match to TRBD2. Sequencing was done on a sample of PBMCs. This CDR3 is CASSPIVSSGGSEQYF. Here the CDR3 DNA reads TGTGCCAGCAGTCCCATCGTATCTAGCGGGGGAAGCGAGCAGTACTTC.